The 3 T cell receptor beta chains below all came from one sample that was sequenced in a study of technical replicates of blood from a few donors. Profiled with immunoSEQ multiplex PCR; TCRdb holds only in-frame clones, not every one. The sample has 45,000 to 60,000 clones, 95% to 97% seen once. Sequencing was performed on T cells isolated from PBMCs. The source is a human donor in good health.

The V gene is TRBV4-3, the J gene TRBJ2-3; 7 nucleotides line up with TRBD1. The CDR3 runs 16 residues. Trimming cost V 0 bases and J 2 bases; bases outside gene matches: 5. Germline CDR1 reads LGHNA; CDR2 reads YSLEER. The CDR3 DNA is TGCGCCAGCAGCCAAGATGGGACAGTCCCCACAGATACGCAGTATTTT. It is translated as CASSQDGTVPTDTQYF.

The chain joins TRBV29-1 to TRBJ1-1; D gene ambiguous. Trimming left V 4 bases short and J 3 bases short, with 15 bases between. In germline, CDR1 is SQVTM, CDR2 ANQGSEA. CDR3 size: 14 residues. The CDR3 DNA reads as TGCAGCGTTGGAGTTCTGTTTGGAGACACTGAAGCTTTCTTT. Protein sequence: CSVGVLFGDTEAFF.

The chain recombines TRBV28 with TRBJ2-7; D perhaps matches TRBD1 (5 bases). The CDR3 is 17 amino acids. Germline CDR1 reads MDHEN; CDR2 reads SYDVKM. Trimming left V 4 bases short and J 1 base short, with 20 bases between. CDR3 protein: CASSSDPLETVSYEQYF. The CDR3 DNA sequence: TGTGCCAGCAGTTCCGATCCCTTAGAGACAGTTTCCTACGAGCAGTACTTC.